The present T cell receptor beta chain was sequenced within a study of blood T cell repertoires in COVID-19 (TCRdb year 2020). Turning to the overall study: The collaborator samples originated in the United States, Italy and Spain and spanned the acute and convalescent phases of COVID-19. Where available, HLA class I and class II types were obtained from metadata supplied by the sample provider rather than from assay-based typing. The repertoires were released in a freely available public database intended as a resource for research on the immune response to SARS-CoV-2. The sample metadata nearly always contained a de-identified subject ID, COVID-19 status, age in years and sex. The samples were drawn from the first 160 participants of the ongoing ImmuneRACE study and from more than 1,000 subjects provided by 6 global collaborators. Deeply sampled blood TCRbeta repertoires from subjects exposed to, actively infected with, or recovered from COVID-19 were included in the dataset. The material from the prospective study consisted of cDNA or gDNA derived from T cells, B-cell-depleted T cells, or PBMCs.

CDR1 and CDR2 were assigned from the germline V gene (reference sequence) as SGHNT and YYREEE. The junction shows trimming of 0 bases on V and 3 bases on J, plus 7 bases between the germline ends. The CDR3 runs 15 residues from the cysteine to the phenylalanine. Only the CDR3 part of the read is kept: 45 bases, read in frame from the first base. TCRbeta CDR3 regions were amplified from genomic DNA using the immunoSEQ Assay, a bias-controlled multiplex PCR. The authors' pipeline ran thus. The number of nucleated cells in each sample was estimated by amplification of reference gene primers within the assay. Sequence reads were collapsed and filtered to measure the absolute abundance of every unique TCRbeta CDR3 rearrangement. For each sample, productive Simpson clonality was calculated as the square root of Simpson's diversity index over productive rearrangements. TCRdb provides this immuneACCESS table in a form limited to in-frame rearrangements. Some clones are lacking; in checked studies, under half of them reflect an unresolved V gene, and why the rest are absent is not known. The DNA was the basis for D and trimming; V, J and clone size are from that table. The sample profile shows 20,000 to 25,000 clones; about 88% of them were found once. Around 10% of the sample is taken by the ten largest.

The paper as a whole reports these results and caveats: Clinical and demographic metadata were provided uncurated, with the amount varying by source and participant.

Notes on this clone: Its cognate antigen has yet to be identified. There are no base qualities to consult, and no much larger clone falls within one base.

Collaborating institutions collected whole blood in K2EDTA tubes following their own protocols. For TCRbeta analysis, collaborators shipped samples as frozen whole blood, isolated PBMCs, or DNA extracted from either of those sample types. This receptor was identified in a human donor in a cohort sampled during active COVID-19. The donor label of this sample is uncertain. The chain uses TRBV5-4 and TRBJ2-6; the D gene cannot be resolved reliably. The source material was peripheral blood. The CDR3 sequence is CASSLDIYGANVLTF. The DNA is as follows: TGTGCCAGCAGCTTGGATATTTATGGGGCCAACGTCCTGACTTTC.